This T cell receptor (beta chain) is from a study of cytomegalovirus exposure and HLA in healthy donors (dated by TCRdb to 2016 to 2017). General notes on the study: According to an earlier analysis of 587 of the donors, some 180 million T cells yielded 95 million to 140 million unique TCR beta sequences and approximately 300 Gb of sequence data. About 330 gigabases of sequencing data and 70 million to 95 million unique TCR sequences made up an early release that covered 500 to 700 HLA-typed donors. Of the roughly 400 genotyped donors, 65% to 90% fell in the genetic ancestry cluster associated with self-reported Caucasian donors. The study aimed to test whether signatures of past pathogen exposure could be identified by cataloging public T cell receptors. The study used immunosequencing to profile the T cell repertoires of more than 650 subjects and linked those repertoires to cytomegalovirus serostatus. Besides the first cohort of some 670 subjects, a separate validation cohort made up of roughly 120 different subjects was used. To predict cytomegalovirus infection status, the study combined high-throughput TCR immunosequencing, statistical association of individual TCRs with disease status, and machine learning. In a later analysis, previously published TCR beta repertoires from fewer than 750 donors were re-analyzed and high-resolution HLA genotyping was added so that TCR occurrence patterns could be studied. Rather than drawing on any new phenotypic data, the later analysis identified candidate immune exposures from TCR beta sequences and the way those sequences occurred across donors. An earlier analysis of some 600 of the donors applied high-throughput TCR beta sequencing to assess whether each TCR beta V gene segment acted as functional or pseudogenic. Donor age, sex, ethnicity and CMV serostatus were compiled alongside the repertoire data. In a later genetic analysis, genome-wide SNP genotypes for about 65% of the roughly 700 donors were used, and that subset was treated as a discovery cohort. Every discovery cohort repertoire had been produced on one sequencing platform. Both class I and class II loci were covered by HLA typing, at four-digit resolution. Typing coverage varied by locus: about 620-630 donors for A, B, C, DRB1 and DQB1; around 560 for DQA1; about 600 for DPA1; approximately 470 for DPB1. Roughly 5 DR-DQ haplotypes were handled as single units for association and clustering, since linkage in the cohort was strong. Across under 500 genotyped donors of the cohort, an average of roughly 200,000 unique TCR beta nucleotide sequences per donor were sequenced, and roughly 17% of those sequences were non-productive. Overall study outcomes, separate from this receptor: Because counts were too low, more than 15 rarely observed V segments, including chromosome 9 orphons, were excluded from the earlier analysis of 587 of the donors. A later analysis reported that several top co-occurrence clusters appeared linked to parvovirus B19, influenza, CMV and Epstein-Barr virus. The authors suggested that the approach could potentially be generalized to other disease states and immunological phenotypes. When HLA alleles, especially DR and DQ, strongly co-occurred, TCR associations were difficult to assign to individual alleles. The classifier was reported to diagnose cytomegalovirus status with high specificity and sensitivity in both the original cohort and the validation cohort. The only immune exposure information available for the cohort was CMV serostatus. In a later analysis, HLA-associated TCR beta chains were found to be more clonally expanded and to have lower generation probabilities than equally common non-associated chains. A later analysis associated 16,951 TCR beta sequences with specific HLA alleles at a false discovery rate of 0.05. Correlated functional status among segregating V segments might reflect linkage disequilibrium, but an unknown experimental factor could not be ruled out. An earlier analysis of approximately 600 of the donors showed that most TCR beta V segments appeared in productive rearrangements either about 90% or about 30% of the time, which broadly matched IMGT annotations. A later analysis found that TCR association rates varied across HLA loci, with DRB1 alleles showing the most associated TCRs and HLA-C alleles the fewest. The 87-base-pair reads could not distinguish some IMGT-functional V segments, including TRBV6-2 and TRBV6-3, so those segments were excluded. Across donors, most TCR sequences were observed very rarely, whereas some public TCRs were present in many individuals. A further reported finding was that TCR beta sequences accurately predicted the HLA-A and HLA-B alleles for most subjects in the first cohort. This cohort had only TCR beta chains sequenced, and the lack of alpha or paired-chain data limited which features could be detected. In a later genetic analysis, fewer N-insertions in productive TCRs were reported among donors in an Asian-associated ancestry cluster than the roughly 700-donor mean. An association between a missense DCLRE1C variant and V-gene and J-gene trimming of TCR beta chains was found in a later genetic analysis and replicated in an independent cohort. A cluster of highly shared sequence variants was judged likely to represent a technical artifact of the sequencing pipeline. The study gave a list of 150 to 200 TCR beta chains associated with cytomegalovirus. In vitro tests confirmed that a few of the cytomegalovirus-associated TCR beta chains recognize cytomegalovirus antigens. In a later analysis, most CMV-associated TCR beta chains were found to appear HLA-restricted, with HLA associations seemingly driven largely by CMV exposure. Roughly uniform sequencing depth across donors was assumed in presence/absence analyses, although this assumption may not hold. HLA typing was unavailable for some donors at each locus, so association tests used only the typed subset.

Libraries were made using the immunoSEQ multiplex PCR assay. A mixture of 60 forward primers for TCR Vbeta segments and 13 reverse primers for TCR Jbeta segments was used in the multiplex PCR. A multiplex PCR assay on genomic DNA amplified the CDR3 region of rearranged TCR beta genes. Amplified TCR beta libraries were sequenced as 87-base-pair reads on the Illumina HiSeq System. On the authors' methods: A later analysis counted 65 million to 90 million unique TCR beta chains across the 650 to 800 repertoires, and around 12 million of these chains were shared by at least two donors. Raw reads were error-corrected and collapsed into unique sequences with a nearest-neighbor algorithm that merged closely related sequences to remove PCR and sequencing errors. Alignment of CDR3 sequences to IMGT reference sequences was used to assign V, D and J gene segments. For a sequence to be retained, at least a six-nucleotide match to both a V gene segment and a J gene segment was required. A rearrangement was called productive if the CDR3 had no stop codons and remained in frame with V and J, and every other rearrangement was called non-productive. Following IMGT convention, CDR3 was defined as the stretch from the second conserved V-encoded cysteine up to the conserved J-encoded phenylalanine. In an earlier analysis of some 550 of the donors, sequences lacking an unambiguous match to a single V gene segment were excluded. In an earlier analysis of approximately 550 of the donors, V segments were called functional above 56.7% productive rearrangements and were called segregating when the between-donor standard deviation exceeded 5%. A statistical classification framework was built to diagnose cytomegalovirus status from the catalog of TCR beta chain sequences. A later analysis assigned V and J genes by comparing TCR nucleotide sequences with IMGT/GENE-DB human TR gene sequences. Using the TCRdist pipeline, a later analysis assigned CDR3 sequences along with most-parsimonious VDJ recombination scenarios. In a later analysis, each TCR beta chain was defined by its CDR3 amino acid sequence together with its V-gene family, and reads lacking a unique V-gene family were excluded. As a way to deal with suspected cross-contamination and a sequencing artifact, a later analysis dropped approximately 570 nucleotide sequences that were highly shared and had low generation probability. In a later analysis, a clonal expansion index was calculated for each public chain from normalized within-repertoire ranks of inferred template counts. A later analysis computed generation probabilities with a VDJ recombination model fitted to out-of-frame rearrangements, and checked the results against IGoR. In a later analysis, hypergeometric tests were used to score TCR-TCR, TCR-HLA and TCR-CMV co-occurrence, with a repertoire-size bias correction applied to TCR pairs. False discovery rates were estimated in a later analysis by permuting HLA or CMV assignments 20 times. A later analysis grouped co-occurring TCRs with DBSCAN, adding TCRdist sequence similarity when clustering within HLA-allele-positive subsets. Co-occurrence clustering excluded repertoires with fewer than 30,000 or more than 120,000 public chains, plus five with anomalous nucleotide sharing. Imported from immuneACCESS, the table was reduced by TCRdb to in-frame sequences with V and J called. These copies leave out some clones; in studies compared against another copy, an unresolved V gene accounts for under half, and the cause of the remainder is not known. The V and J calls and the clone size are those of that table, but D and trimming were determined from the DNA. The sample profile shows 150,000 or so clones; about four fifths of them were found once. The ten largest account for under 1.1% of the sample.

According to the germline V gene, CDR1 reads ENHRY and CDR2 reads SYGVKD. Here V drops 6 bases and J drops 5 bases, and the junction holds 18 bases not matched to any gene. The CDR3 spans 19 residues, from the cysteine through the phenylalanine. This entry keeps only the CDR3 DNA: 57 bases, framed from base 1. As to this clone: No antigen is known for it. Per-base quality was not reported, and no clone a single base away is much larger than it.

The cohort was made up of 666 healthy bone marrow donors. At the time of sampling, all cohort members were nominally healthy, though unrecorded immune exposures were likely present. The donor was CMV seronegative and was included in the group of 352 seronegative cohort members. Each donor provided a peripheral blood sample, and peripheral blood mononuclear cells were used for TCR beta sequencing. Genomic DNA extraction from the blood cell samples was performed with the Qiagen DNeasy Blood Extraction Kit. The chain couples TRBV10-3 to TRBJ2-2; TRBD1 agrees with 10 junctional bases. This clonotype was obtained from a man under 40 in good health and CMV-seronegative. Sequenced material: PBMCs. The CDR3 in this case is CAISGGSSTGTGDTGELFF. Read as DNA, the sequence is TGTGCCATCAGCGGGGGTTCCTCAACCGGGACAGGGGATACCGGGGAGCTGTTTTTT.